This T cell receptor (beta chain) was profiled in a study of blood T cell repertoires in COVID-19. Study background: Spain, Italy and the United States supplied samples that represented acute and convalescent COVID-19. T cells, B-cell-depleted T cells, or PBMCs provided the cDNA or gDNA that served as material.

In the original workflow: Reference gene primer amplification gave nucleated cell count estimates. Libraries were prepared by immunoSEQ multiplex PCR; TCRdb keeps only in-frame clonotypes and omits some of them. The V and J calls and clone size were taken over from that table, and D and trimming were inferred from the DNA. The table shows roughly 220,000 clones, with roughly 85% occurring only once. Germline CDR1 reads SEHNR; CDR2 reads FQNEAQ (reference sequence). CDR3 length equals 13 residues. With V trimmed by 5 bases and J by 4 bases, 3 bases remained unmatched. The receptor's source is a young man who had recovered from COVID-19. The V gene is TRBV7-9, the J gene TRBJ1-2, with 8 bases fitting TRBD1. Sequencing was carried out using peripheral blood. The CDR3 loop is CASSTGQGYGYTF. The CDR3 nucleotides read TGTGCCAGCAGCACCGGACAGGGCTATGGCTACACCTTC.